These T cell receptor beta chains were read from a single sample in a study of blood T cell repertoires in COVID-19. Libraries were prepared by immunoSEQ multiplex PCR; TCRdb keeps only in-frame clonotypes and omits some of them. The data contain about 100,000 clones, roughly 90% of them singletons. The sequenced material came from peripheral blood. These receptors were taken from a human donor with COVID-19, enrolled during active disease. The donor label of this sample is uncertain. CDR3s include the opening cysteine and the closing phenylalanine or tryptophan. The order of the fields is V gene, D gene, J gene, clone size, CDR3 DNA, CDR3 protein. The D gene is left open where the match is weak. Expanded clones get a size class; other rows say once, few or many, or leave the size out.

TRBV10-3	NA	TRBJ2-7	few	TGTGCCATCAGCCCCATGGGGGGAGGAGGGACGGCCGAGCAGTACTTC	CAISPMGGGGTAEQYF
TRBV19	NA	TRBJ2-2	few	TGTGCCAGTAGCCCCGCCCAAGGCGGAGAGCTGTTTTTT	CASSPAQGGELFF
TRBV13	TRBD2	TRBJ2-3	NA	TGTGCCAGCAGCCAAGCCGCTTTGACTAGCGGATTGACAGATACGCAGTATTTT	CASSQAALTSGLTDTQYF
TRBV6-5	NA	TRBJ1-6	NA	TGTGCCAGCAGTAAACCGGGACATTATAATTCACCCCTCCACTTT	CASSKPGHYNSPLHF
TRBV7-6	TRBD1	TRBJ2-3	NA	TGTGCCAGCAGCCGAATCGGACAGGGGGCAATAGATACGCAGTATTTT	CASSRIGQGAIDTQYF
TRBV5-1	NA	TRBJ2-5	NA	TGCGCCAGCAGCTTGGAAGGGGGATCGGAGACCCAGTACTTC	CASSLEGGSETQYF
TRBV3-1/TRBV3-2	TRBD2	TRBJ2-7	NA	TGTGCCAGCAGCCGAAGACTAGCGGGAGGCGACGAGCAGTACTTC	CASSRRLAGGDEQYF
TRBV5-1	TRBD2	TRBJ2-3	NA	TGCGCCAGCAGCTTGGGAGGGACTAGCGGGGCTGAGACAGATACGCAGTATTTT	CASSLGGTSGAETDTQYF
TRBV18	TRBD1	TRBJ2-1	NA	TGTGCCAGCTCACCAGGGACAGGGAATGAGCAGTTCTTC	CASSPGTGNEQFF
TRBV4-1	NA	TRBJ2-7	NA	TGCGCCAGCAGCCAAGATCCCTCGCACACGGTGACTTGGGACGAGCAGTACTTC	CASSQDPSHTVTWDEQYF
TRBV9	TRBD2	TRBJ2-1	few	TGTGCCAGCAGCGCGGGGGGTATCTCCTACAATGAGCAGTTCTTC	CASSAGGISYNEQFF
TRBV5-1	TRBD1	TRBJ1-2	once	TGCGCCAGCAGCTTGCAAACAGGGGTAATTGGTGGCTACACCTTC	CASSLQTGVIGGYTF
TRBV7-3	TRBD2	TRBJ2-3	NA	TGTGCCAGCAGCTTAATAGCGGGAGATACGCAGTATTTT	CASSLIAGDTQYF
TRBV5-5	NA	TRBJ2-1	NA	TGTGCCAGCACCCCGAGGGTGGCGCACAATGAGCAGTTCTTC	CASTPRVAHNEQFF
TRBV3-1/TRBV3-2	NA	TRBJ2-2	NA	TGTGCCAGCAGGGGCAGGGGGGCCACCGGGGAGCTGTTTTTT	CASRGRGATGELFF
TRBV14	NA	TRBJ1-3	NA	TGTGCCAGCAGCCAAGCGCCGGGCACCATATATTTT	CASSQAPGTIYF
TRBV2	TRBD1	TRBJ1-1	NA	TGTGCCAGCAGGACAGGGAGCACTGAAGCTTTCTTT	CASRTGSTEAFF
TRBV11-1	TRBD1	TRBJ1-2	once	TGTGCCAGCAGCAGGGGACAGGGGGCCTATGGCTACACCTTC	CASSRGQGAYGYTF
TRBV10-2	NA	TRBJ1-1	NA	TGCGCCAGCAGTGAGTACAGCCTGAACACTGAAGCTTTCTTT	CASSEYSLNTEAFF
TRBV25-1	NA	TRBJ2-1	NA	TGTGCCAGCAGTGAAGAACAGAACTCCTACAATGAGCAGTTCTTC	CASSEEQNSYNEQFF
TRBV6-4	TRBD1	TRBJ2-7	NA	TGTGCCAGCACCCGGACAGGGAGCTCCTACGAGCAGTACTTC	CASTRTGSSYEQYF
TRBV10-3	TRBD2	TRBJ2-5	NA	TGTGCCATCAGTGCTGATAGAAGCGGGGATGAAGAGACCCAGTACTTC	CAISADRSGDEETQYF
TRBV6-5	NA	TRBJ2-7	NA	TGTGCCAGCAGGACTTATTCGGCCTTTGGGTACGAGCAGTACTTC	CASRTYSAFGYEQYF
TRBV3-1/TRBV3-2	NA	TRBJ1-2	NA	TGTGCCAGCAGCCCCAGCGGGAACTATGGCTACACCTTC	CASSPSGNYGYTF
TRBV9	NA	TRBJ1-3	NA	TGTGCCAGCAGCGTAGGGGAAAGGGGCGGTGGAAACACCATATATTTT	CASSVGERGGGNTIYF
TRBV7-3	NA	TRBJ2-3	few	TGTGCCAGCAGCTCAGGCAGGGGCACAGATACGCAGTATTTT	CASSSGRGTDTQYF
TRBV19	TRBD2	TRBJ2-5	NA	TGTGCCAGTAGTCCAGCGGGAGGAGAGACCCAGTACTTC	CASSPAGGETQYF
TRBV19	NA	TRBJ2-6	NA	TGTGCCAGTAGTTGGAGTTCTGGGGCCAACGTCCTGACTTTC	CASSWSSGANVLTF
TRBV6-5	TRBD1	TRBJ1-2	NA	TGTGCCAGCAGCCTACCCGAGACAGGGAGCAGGGGCTACACCTTC	CASSLPETGSRGYTF
TRBV5-1	TRBD1	TRBJ2-2	NA	TGCGCCAGCTTACAGGGGCCATCGAACACCGGGGAGCTGTTTTTT	CASLQGPSNTGELFF
TRBV4-1	TRBD1	TRBJ1-4	NA	TGCGCCAGCAGCCAAATGGGACAGGGAAGCACTAATGAAAAACTGTTTTTT	CASSQMGQGSTNEKLFF